What follows are 7 T cell receptor beta chains derived from one specimen sequenced in a study of T cells in Graves' hyperthyroidism and ophthalmopathy. Amplified TCR beta CDR3 regions came from RNA transcripts. HTBI primers were used for first-round RT-PCR of the TCR CDR3. TCRdb redid the calling of the multiplex PCR reads with MiXCR, one entry per CDR3 protein. The table has 650,000 to 850,000 distinct CDR3 sequences, around 20% seen once. The sample was blood. These receptors originate from a woman between 45 and 65 years old with Graves' hyperthyroidism that later progressed to Graves' ophthalmopathy.

This chain uses TRBV7-2 with TRBJ2-7, with a possible D match to TRBD1 (5 bases). The CDR3 consists of 14 residues. Trimming removed 6 bases from V and 7 bases from J, with 19 bases in between. Germline CDR1 SGHTA, CDR2 FQGNSA. CDR3 in amino acids: CASSQGLAVREQYF. The DNA for the CDR3 is TGTGCCAGCAGTCAGGGTTTGGCAGTCAGAGAGCAGTACTTC.

Ten or more counts support this clonotype. The genes are TRBV7-9 and TRBJ1-2; possibly TRBD1 for D (6 bases). Trimming took off 1 base at V and 3 bases at J, with 12 bases between the two ends. This CDR3 contains 15 residues. Looked up from germline, CDR1 is SEHNR and CDR2 is FQNEAQ (reference sequence). Here the CDR3 reads CASSLDDRIYYGYTF. CDR3 bases: TGTGCCAGCAGCTTAGACGACAGGATTTACTATGGCTACACCTTC.

With regard to this clonotype: A much larger clone lies a single base off, so this may be a read error. The chain is built from TRBV20-1 and TRBJ1-5, with D possibly TRBD1 on 5 matching bases. This CDR3 has 17 amino acids. V gave up 2 bases and J gave up 5 bases, with 22 bases separating them. From germline, CDR1 is DFQATT and CDR2 SNEGSKA (reference sequence). Here the CDR3 DNA reads TGCAGTGCTAGAAATACGGCAGGGTGGCGGTTAGATCAGCCCCAGCATTTT. This translates into CSARNTAGWRLDQPQHF.

There are many counts of this clonotype. This rearrangement joins TRBV7-2 to TRBJ2-5; 8 nucleotides agree with TRBD2. Germline V gives CDR1 SGHTA, CDR2 FQGNSA. Trimming took 9 bases from V and 7 from J; bases not matched to a gene: 22. The CDR3 is 17 amino acids. CDR3 bases: TGTGCCAGTGATGACCCGAGGACTAGCCGTTATTCGGGGACCCAGTACTTC. Translated, it gives CASDDPRTSRYSGTQYF.

This clonotype was picked up many times. V gene TRBV18 combines with J gene TRBJ2-3; 9 bases are shared with TRBD1. This CDR3 is 15 amino acids long. Looked up from germline, CDR1 is KGHSH and CDR2 is LQKENI. The J segment lost 3 bases and the V segment lost 3 bases, leaving 4 bases of the junction unmatched. In DNA, the CDR3 is TGTGCCAGCTCACCCGGGACAGGGAAAACAGATACGCAGTATTTT. Translated, it gives CASSPGTGKTDTQYF.

The J gene is TRBJ1-2, the V gene TRBV2; 7 bases map to TRBD1. Germline lookup yields CDR1 SNHLY and CDR2 FYNNEI. The CDR3 contains 13 residues. V was clipped by 7 bases and J by 4 bases; unmatched bases: 6. The CDR3 loop is CASNGQETYGYTF. Written as DNA, the CDR3 is TGTGCCAGCAATGGACAGGAGACCTATGGCTACACCTTC.

This clonotype was recorded a few times. The CDR3 loop is CASSVDWLQGTGELFF. The CDR3 DNA reads TGTGCCAGCAGCGTAGACTGGTTACAGGGCACCGGGGAGCTGTTTTTT. The chain links TRBV9 to TRBJ2-2; a weak D match, TRBD1 (6 bases). V lost 0 bases, J lost 4 bases, and 13 bases lay in between. The CDR3 runs to 16 residues. Germline loops: CDR1 SGDLS, CDR2 YYNGEE.